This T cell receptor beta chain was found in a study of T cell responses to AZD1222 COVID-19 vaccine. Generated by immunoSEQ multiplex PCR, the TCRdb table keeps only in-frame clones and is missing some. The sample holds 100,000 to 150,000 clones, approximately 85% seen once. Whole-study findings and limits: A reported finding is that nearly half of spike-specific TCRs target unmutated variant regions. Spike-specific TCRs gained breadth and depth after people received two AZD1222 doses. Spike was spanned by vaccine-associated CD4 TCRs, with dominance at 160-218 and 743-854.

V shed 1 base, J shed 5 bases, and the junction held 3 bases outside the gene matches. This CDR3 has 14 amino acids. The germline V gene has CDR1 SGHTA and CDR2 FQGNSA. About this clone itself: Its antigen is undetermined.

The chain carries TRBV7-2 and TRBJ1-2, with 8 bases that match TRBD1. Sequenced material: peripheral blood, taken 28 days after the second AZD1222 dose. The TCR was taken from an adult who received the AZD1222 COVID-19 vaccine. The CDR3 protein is CASSLGQGAYGYTF. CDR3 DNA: TGTGCCAGCAGCTTAGGGCAGGGGGCATATGGCTACACCTTC.